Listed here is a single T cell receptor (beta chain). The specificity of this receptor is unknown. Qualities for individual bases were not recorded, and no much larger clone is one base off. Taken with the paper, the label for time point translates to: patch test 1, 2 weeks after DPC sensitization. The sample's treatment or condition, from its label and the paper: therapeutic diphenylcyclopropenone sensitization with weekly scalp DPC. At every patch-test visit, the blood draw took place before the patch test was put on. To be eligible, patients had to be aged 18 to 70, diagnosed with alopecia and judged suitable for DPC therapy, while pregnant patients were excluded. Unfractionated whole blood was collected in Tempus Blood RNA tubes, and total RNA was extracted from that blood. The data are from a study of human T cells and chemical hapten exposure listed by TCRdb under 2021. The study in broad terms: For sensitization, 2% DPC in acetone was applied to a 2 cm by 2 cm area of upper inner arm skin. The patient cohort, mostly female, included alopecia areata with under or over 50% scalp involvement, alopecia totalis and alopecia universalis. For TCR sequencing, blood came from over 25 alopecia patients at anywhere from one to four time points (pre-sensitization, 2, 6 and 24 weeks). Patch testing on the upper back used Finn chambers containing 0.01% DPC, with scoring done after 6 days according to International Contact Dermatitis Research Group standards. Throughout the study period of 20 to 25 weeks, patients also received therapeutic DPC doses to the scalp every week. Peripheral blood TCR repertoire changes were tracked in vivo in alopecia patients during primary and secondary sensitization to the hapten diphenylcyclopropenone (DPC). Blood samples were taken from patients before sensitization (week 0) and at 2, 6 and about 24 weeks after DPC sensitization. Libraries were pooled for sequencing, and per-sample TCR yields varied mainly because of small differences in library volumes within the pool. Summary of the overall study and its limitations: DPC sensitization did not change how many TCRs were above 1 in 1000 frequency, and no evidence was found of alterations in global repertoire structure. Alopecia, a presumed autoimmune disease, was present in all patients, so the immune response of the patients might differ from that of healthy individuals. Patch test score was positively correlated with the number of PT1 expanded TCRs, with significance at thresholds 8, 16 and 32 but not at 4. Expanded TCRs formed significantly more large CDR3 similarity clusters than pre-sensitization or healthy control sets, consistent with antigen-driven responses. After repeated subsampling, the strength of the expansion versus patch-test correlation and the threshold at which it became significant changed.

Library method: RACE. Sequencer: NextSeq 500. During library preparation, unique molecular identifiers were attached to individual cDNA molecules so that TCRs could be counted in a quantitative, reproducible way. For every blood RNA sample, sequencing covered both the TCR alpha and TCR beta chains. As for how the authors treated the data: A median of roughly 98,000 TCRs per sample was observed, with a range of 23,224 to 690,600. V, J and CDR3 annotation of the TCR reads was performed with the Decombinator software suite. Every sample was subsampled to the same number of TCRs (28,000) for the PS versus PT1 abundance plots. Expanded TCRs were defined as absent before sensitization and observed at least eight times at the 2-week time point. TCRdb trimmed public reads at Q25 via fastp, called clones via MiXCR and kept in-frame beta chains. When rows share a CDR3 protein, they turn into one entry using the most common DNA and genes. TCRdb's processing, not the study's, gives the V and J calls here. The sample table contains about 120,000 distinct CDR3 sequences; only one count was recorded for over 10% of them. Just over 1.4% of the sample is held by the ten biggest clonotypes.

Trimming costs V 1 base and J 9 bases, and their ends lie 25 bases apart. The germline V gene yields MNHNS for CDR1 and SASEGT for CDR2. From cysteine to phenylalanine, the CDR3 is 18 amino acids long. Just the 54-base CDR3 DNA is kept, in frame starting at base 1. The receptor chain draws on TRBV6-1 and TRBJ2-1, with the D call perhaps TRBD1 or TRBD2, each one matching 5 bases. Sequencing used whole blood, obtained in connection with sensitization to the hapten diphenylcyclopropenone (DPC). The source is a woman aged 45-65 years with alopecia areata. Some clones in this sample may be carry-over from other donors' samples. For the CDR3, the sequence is CASSEVGIGQRRGGEQFF. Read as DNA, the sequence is TGTGCCAGCAGTGAAGTCGGGATAGGACAAAGGCGTGGGGGTGAGCAGTTCTTC.